This paragraph reports one T cell receptor beta chain. Its antigen remains unknown. V lost 0 bases, J lost 7 bases, and 12 bases lay in between. The CDR3 totals 14 residues. Germline loops: CDR1 MNHEY, CDR2 SMNVEV (reference sequence). The assay was immunoSEQ multiplex PCR, and TCRdb's table has in-frame clones only and misses some. The table records more than 9,000 clones, around 73% of them present only once. This entry is derived from a study of T cell clones after liver transplantation. Study summary: HCV positivity affected three of eight recipients; the rest lacked autoimmune or viral indications. Findings and caveats of the study: A larger donor-reactive than third-party decline suggested partial antigen-specific deletion.

V and J are TRBV27 and TRBJ1-2, with D possibly TRBD1 on 6 matching bases. The TCR was taken from a human patient who received a liver transplant. Among the T cells, some may be from the graft donor. The source material was CD8+ T cells from blood, sampled at the 22-month timepoint. CDR3 bases: TGTGCCAGCAGTTTATCGATGGGGGGCGGTGGCTACACCTTC. This sequence encodes CASSLSMGGGGYTF.